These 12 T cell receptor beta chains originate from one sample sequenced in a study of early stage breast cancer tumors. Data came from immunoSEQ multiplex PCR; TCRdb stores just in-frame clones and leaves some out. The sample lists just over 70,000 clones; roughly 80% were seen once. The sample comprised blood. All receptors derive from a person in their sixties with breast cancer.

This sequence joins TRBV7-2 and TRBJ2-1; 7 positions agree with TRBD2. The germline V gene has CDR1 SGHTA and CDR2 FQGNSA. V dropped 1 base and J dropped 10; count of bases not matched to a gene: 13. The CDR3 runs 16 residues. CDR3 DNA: TGTGCCAGCAGCTTAGGCGGCGGGCTAGCGGAGAGGGAGCAGTTCTTC. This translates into CASSLGGGLAEREQFF.

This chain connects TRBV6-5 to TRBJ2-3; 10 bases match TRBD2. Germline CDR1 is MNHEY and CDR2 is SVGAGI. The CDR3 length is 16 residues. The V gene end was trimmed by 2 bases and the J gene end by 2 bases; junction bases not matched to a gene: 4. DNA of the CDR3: TGTGCCAGCAGTTACGGACTAGCGGTTTCCACAGATACGCAGTATTTT. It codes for CASSYGLAVSTDTQYF.

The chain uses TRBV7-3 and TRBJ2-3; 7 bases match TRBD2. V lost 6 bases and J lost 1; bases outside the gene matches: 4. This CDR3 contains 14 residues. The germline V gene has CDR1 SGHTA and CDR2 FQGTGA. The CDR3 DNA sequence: TGTGCCAGCAGGGTAGCGGGCGGCACAGATACGCAGTATTTT. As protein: CASRVAGGTDTQYF.

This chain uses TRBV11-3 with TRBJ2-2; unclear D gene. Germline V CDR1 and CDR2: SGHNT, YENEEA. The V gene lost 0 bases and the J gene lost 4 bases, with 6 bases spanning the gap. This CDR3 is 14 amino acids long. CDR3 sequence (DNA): TGTGCCAGCAGCTTAGATTTTGTCACCGGGGAGCTGTTTTTT. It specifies CASSLDFVTGELFF.

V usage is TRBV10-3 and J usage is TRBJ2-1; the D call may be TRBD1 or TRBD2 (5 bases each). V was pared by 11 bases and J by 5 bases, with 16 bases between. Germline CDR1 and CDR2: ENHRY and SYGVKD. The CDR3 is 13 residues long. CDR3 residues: CAARDGRNNEQFF. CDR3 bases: TGTGCCGCCCGGGACGGGCGGAACAATGAGCAGTTCTTC.

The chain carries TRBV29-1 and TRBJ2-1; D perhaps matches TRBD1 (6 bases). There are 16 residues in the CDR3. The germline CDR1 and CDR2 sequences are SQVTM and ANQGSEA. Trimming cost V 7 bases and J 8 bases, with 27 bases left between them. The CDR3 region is CSAVLDRDTRWDEQFF. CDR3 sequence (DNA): TGCAGCGCCGTACTGGACCGGGACACGAGGTGGGATGAGCAGTTCTTC.

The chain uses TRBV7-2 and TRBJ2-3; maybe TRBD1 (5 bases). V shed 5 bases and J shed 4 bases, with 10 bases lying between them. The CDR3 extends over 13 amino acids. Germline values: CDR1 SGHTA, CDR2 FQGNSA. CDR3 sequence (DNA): TGTGCCAGCAGCCGTTTGGGGCCAGATACGCAGTATTTT. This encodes CASSRLGPDTQYF.

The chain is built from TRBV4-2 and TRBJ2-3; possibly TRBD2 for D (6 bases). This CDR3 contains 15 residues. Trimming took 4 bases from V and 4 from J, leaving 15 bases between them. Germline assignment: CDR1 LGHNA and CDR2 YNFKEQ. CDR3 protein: CASSPLTGAPDTQYF. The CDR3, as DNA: TGTGCCAGCAGCCCCCTAACGGGAGCGCCAGATACGCAGTATTTT.

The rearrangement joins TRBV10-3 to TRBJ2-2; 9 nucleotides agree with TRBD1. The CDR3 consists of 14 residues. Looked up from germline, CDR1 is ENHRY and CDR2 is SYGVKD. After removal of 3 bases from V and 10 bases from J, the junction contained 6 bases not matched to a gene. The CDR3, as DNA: TGTGCCATCAGTGAAGGGACAGGGAGAGAGGAGCTGTTTTTT. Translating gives CAISEGTGREELFF.

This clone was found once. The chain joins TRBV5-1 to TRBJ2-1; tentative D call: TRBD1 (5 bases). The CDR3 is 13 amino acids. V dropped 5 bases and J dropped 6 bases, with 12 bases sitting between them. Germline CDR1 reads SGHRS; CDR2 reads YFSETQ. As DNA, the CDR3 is TGCGCCAGCAGACAGGACGTGCCCAATGAGCAGTTCTTC. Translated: CASRQDVPNEQFF.

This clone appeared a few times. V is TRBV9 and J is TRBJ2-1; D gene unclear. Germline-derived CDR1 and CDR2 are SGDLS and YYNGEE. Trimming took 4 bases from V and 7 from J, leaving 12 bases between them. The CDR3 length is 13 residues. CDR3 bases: TGTGCCAGCAGCCCCTCGGCTCGAAATGAGCAGTTCTTC. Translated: CASSPSARNEQFF.

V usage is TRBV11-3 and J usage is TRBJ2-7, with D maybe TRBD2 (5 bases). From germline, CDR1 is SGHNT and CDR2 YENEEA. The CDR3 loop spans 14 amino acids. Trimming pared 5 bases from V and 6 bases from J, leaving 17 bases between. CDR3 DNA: TGTGCCAGCAGCCTCAGTGGCCTCGAGGGCGAGCAGTACTTC. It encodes CASSLSGLEGEQYF.